This section outlines one TCR beta chain sequence together with its context. The antigen remains undetermined. The repertoire was sequenced with immunoSEQ multiplex PCR; TCRdb's copy has only in-frame clones and lacks some. Counted here are 65,000 to 80,000 clones, about 90% occurring once; the ten biggest clones make up roughly 7%. These data come from a study of T cell responses to AZD1222 COVID-19 vaccine. General study results and limits: Recipients of two AZD1222 doses showed rising Spike-specific TCR breadth and depth.

The material was peripheral blood, obtained on day 0 of MenACWY control vaccination. This sequence originates from an adult in good health.

The CDR3 DNA follows: TGTGCCAGCAGCGTAGCTCCGAACACTGAAGCTTTCTTT. It specifies CASSVAPNTEAFF. The chain couples TRBV9 to TRBJ1-1; no clear D. V lost 0 bases, J lost 1 base, and 4 bases lay in between. The CDR3 has 13 residues. Germline loops: CDR1 SGDLS, CDR2 YYNGEE.